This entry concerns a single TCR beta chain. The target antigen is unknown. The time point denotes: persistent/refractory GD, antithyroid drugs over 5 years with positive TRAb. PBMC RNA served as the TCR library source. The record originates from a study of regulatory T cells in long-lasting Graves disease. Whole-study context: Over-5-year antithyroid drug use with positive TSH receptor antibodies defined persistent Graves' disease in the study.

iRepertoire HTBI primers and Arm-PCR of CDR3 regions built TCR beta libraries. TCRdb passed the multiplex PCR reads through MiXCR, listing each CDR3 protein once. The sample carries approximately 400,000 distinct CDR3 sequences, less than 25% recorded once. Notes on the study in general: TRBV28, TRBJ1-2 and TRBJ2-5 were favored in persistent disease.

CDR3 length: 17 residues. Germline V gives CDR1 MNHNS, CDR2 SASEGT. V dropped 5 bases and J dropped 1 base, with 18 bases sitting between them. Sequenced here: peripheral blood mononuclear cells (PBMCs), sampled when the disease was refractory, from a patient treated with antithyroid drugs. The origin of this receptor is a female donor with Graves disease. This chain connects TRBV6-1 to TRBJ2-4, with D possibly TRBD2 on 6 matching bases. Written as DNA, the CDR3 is TGTGCCAGCAGTTACGGCGGGAAGGGGTCGGCCAAAAACATTCAGTACTTC. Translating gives CASSYGGKGSAKNIQYF.